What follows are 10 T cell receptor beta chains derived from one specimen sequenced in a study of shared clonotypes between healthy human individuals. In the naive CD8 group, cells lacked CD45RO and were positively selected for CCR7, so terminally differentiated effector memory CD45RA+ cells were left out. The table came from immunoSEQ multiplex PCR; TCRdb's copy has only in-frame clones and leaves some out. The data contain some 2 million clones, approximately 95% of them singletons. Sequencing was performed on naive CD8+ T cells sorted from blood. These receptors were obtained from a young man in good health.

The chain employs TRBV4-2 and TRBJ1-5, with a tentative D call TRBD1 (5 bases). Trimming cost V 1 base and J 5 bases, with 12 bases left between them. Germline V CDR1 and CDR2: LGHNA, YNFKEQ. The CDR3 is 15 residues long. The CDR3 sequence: CASSQVGDGYQPQHF. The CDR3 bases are TGTGCCAGCAGCCAAGTAGGGGACGGTTATCAGCCCCAGCATTTT.

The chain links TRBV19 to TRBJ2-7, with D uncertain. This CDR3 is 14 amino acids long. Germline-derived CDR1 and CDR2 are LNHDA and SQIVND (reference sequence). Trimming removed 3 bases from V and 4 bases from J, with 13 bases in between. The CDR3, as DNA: TGTGCCAGTAGTATTTCGGACGAGGTTTACGAGCAGTACTTC. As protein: CASSISDEVYEQYF.

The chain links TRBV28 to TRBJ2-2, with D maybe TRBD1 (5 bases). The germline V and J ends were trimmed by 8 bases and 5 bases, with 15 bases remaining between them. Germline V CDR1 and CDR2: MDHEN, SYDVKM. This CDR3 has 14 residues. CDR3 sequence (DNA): TGTGCCAGCCAACAAACAGGCGCTACCGGGGAGCTGTTTTTT. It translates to CASQQTGATGELFF.

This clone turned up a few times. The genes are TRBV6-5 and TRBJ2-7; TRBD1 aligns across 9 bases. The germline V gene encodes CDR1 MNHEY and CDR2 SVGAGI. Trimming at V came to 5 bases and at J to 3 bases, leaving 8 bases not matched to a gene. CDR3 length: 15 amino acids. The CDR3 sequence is CASSNPGTGRYEQYF. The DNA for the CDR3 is TGTGCCAGCAGTAATCCCGGGACAGGGCGCTACGAGCAGTACTTC.

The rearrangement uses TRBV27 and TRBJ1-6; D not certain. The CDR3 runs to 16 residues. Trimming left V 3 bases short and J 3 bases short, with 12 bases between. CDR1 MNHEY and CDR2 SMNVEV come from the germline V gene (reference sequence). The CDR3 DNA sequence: TGTGCCAGCAGTTTCGGCCCGGGAGGCTATAATTCACCCCTCCACTTT. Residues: CASSFGPGGYNSPLHF.

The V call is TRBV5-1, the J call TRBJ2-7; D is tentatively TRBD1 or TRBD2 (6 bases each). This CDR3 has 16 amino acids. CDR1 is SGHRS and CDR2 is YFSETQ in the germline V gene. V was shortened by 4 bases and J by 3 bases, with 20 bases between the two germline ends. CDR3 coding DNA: TGCGCCAGCAGCGGGACGCGGGACACAGGACTCTACGAGCAGTACTTC. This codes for CASSGTRDTGLYEQYF.

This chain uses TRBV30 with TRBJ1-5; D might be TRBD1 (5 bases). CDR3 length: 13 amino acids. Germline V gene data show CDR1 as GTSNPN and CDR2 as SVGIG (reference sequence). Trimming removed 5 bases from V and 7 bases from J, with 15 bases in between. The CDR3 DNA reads TGTGCCTGGTGGGACGGCGGGGGACAGCCCCAGCATTTT. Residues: CAWWDGGGQPQHF.

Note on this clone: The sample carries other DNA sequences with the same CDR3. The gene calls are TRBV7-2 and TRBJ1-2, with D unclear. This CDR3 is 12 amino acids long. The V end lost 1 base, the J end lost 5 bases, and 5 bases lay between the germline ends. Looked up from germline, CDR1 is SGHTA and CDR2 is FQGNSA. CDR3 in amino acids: CASSLDNYGYTF. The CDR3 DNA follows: TGTGCCAGCAGCTTAGATAATTATGGCTACACCTTC.

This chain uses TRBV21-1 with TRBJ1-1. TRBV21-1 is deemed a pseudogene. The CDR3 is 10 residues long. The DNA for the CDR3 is TGTGCCAGCAGCACCCTGGGGGCTTTCTTT. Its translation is CASSTLGAFF.

The CDR3, as DNA: TGCAGCGTTGACAGCGGCTCCTACAATGAGCAGTTCTTC. Translated: CSVDSGSYNEQFF. The V call is TRBV29-1, the J call TRBJ2-1; D possibly corresponds to TRBD2 (5 bases). Germline CDR1 reads SQVTM; CDR2 reads ANQGSEA. V lost 3 bases to trimming and J lost 0 bases, with 6 bases between them. The CDR3 is 13 amino acids.